The 7 T cell receptor beta chains in this list originate from one sample, sequenced in a study of STAT5B mutations in CD4+ large granular lymphocyte leukemia. The method was immunoSEQ multiplex PCR; TCRdb's version includes in-frame clones alone and lacks a portion of them. The data show fewer than 40,000 clones, about three quarters seen once. The sequencing sample was made of CD4+ T cells from blood buffy coats. The receptors come from a human donor in good health.

This clone was recorded a few times. The chain's CDR3 is CASSENRDFNQPQHF. CDR3 in DNA: TGTGCCAGCAGTGAGAACAGGGACTTCAATCAGCCCCAGCATTTT. The V gene is TRBV6-1, the J gene TRBJ1-5; D perhaps matches TRBD1 (6 bases). The germline V gene encodes CDR1 MNHNS and CDR2 SASEGT. The CDR3 length is 15 residues. The V end lost 3 bases, the J end lost 3 bases, and 12 bases lay between the germline ends.

The CDR3 DNA sequence: TGTGCCAGCAGCCCACTCCGGACTAGCGGAGACCTAAGCTCCTACAATGAGCAGTTCTTC. Its protein is CASSPLRTSGDLSSYNEQFF. The V gene is TRBV7-6, the J gene TRBJ2-1, with 10 bases lining up with TRBD2. V gave up 5 bases and J gave up 0 bases; unmatched junction bases: 16. Germline V gives CDR1 SGHVS, CDR2 FNYEAQ. The length of the CDR3 is 20 residues.

This clone was seen once. The chain combines TRBV6-1 with TRBJ1-5, with no clear D. Germline V gene data show CDR1 as MNHNS and CDR2 as SASEGT. V was shortened by 6 bases and J by 5 bases, with 17 bases between the two germline ends. The length of the CDR3 is 15 residues. The CDR3 loop reads CASRPGPGGDQPQHF. The CDR3 DNA is TGTGCCAGCAGGCCGGGCCCCGGAGGCGATCAGCCCCAGCATTTT.

This chain joins TRBV29-1 and TRBJ2-7; 7 bases line up with TRBD1. The CDR3 runs 13 residues. The V and J ends lost 1 base and 2 bases, in that order; junction bases with no gene match: 2. The germline V gene has CDR1 SQVTM and CDR2 ANQGSEA. The chain's CDR3 is CSVEGDSPYEQYF. The CDR3 DNA reads TGCAGCGTTGAAGGGGACAGCCCCTACGAGCAGTACTTC.

This clone was picked up a small number of times. The V gene is TRBV27, the J gene TRBJ1-5, with unresolved D. CDR3 length equals 18 residues. Germline V gene lookup returns CDR1 MNHEY and CDR2 SMNVEV (reference sequence). Trimming removed 2 bases at V and 0 bases at J, with 17 bases between. The chain's CDR3 is CASSLRWVVGFSNQPQHF. The CDR3 DNA sequence: TGTGCCAGCAGTTTACGGTGGGTAGTGGGGTTTAGCAATCAGCCCCAGCATTTT.

V is TRBV5-6 and J is TRBJ1-1; D remains ambiguous. Germline loops: CDR1 SGHDT, CDR2 YYEEEE. V was shortened by 2 bases and J by 2 bases, with 7 bases between the two germline ends. The CDR3 is 13 amino acids. CDR3: CASSFGGNTEAFF. The CDR3 DNA sequence: TGTGCCAGCAGCTTCGGCGGAAACACTGAAGCTTTCTTT.

The J gene is TRBJ1-2, the V gene TRBV27; no definite D call. Per germline, CDR1 MNHEY and CDR2 SMNVEV (reference sequence). The CDR3 sequence is 15 residues long. V lost 5 bases and J lost 0, with 13 bases in between. For the CDR3, the DNA is TGTGCCAGCAGTCCCCACAGCGCTGCTAACTATGGCTACACCTTC. Translated, it gives CASSPHSAANYGYTF.